This record looks at one T cell receptor beta chain sequence and its context. These data belong to a study of T cell changes during pregnancy in multiple sclerosis. The data were produced by immunoSEQ multiplex PCR, yet TCRdb's version contains in-frame clones alone and is incomplete. The sample includes more than 40,000 clones, 89% of them seen just once. This CDR3 comprises 14 residues. From germline, CDR1 is SGHTA and CDR2 FQGTGA. Trimming removed 2 bases at V and 6 bases at J, with 13 bases between. The TCR originated in a female donor with multiple sclerosis, enrolled in a pregnancy study. Sequences were derived from CD4+ T cells from peripheral blood mononuclear cells, sampled in the first trimester of pregnancy. The chain uses TRBV7-3 and TRBJ1-1, with D possibly matching TRBD1 (5 bases). The CDR3 DNA follows: TGTGCCAGCAGCTTACGCGGGGGAAGCTCTGAAGCTTTCTTT. Protein: CASSLRGGSSEAFF.